A single sample is the source of the 20 T cell receptor beta chains below, sequenced in a study of shared clonotypes between healthy human individuals. Produced via immunoSEQ multiplex PCR; TCRdb's table is partial and in-frame only. The data show 600,000 to 750,000 clones, roughly two thirds seen once. Material for sequencing was memory CD4+ T cells sorted from blood. Subset defined: CD45RA-negative fraction. The receptors here all came from a young woman in good health.

The CDR3 here is CASSQRADLTDTQYF. Written as DNA, the CDR3 is TGTGCCAGCAGCCAAAGAGCGGACCTCACAGATACGCAGTATTTT. The rearrangement joins TRBV7-2 to TRBJ2-3, with D possibly matching TRBD2 (5 bases). Germline CDR1 SGHTA, CDR2 FQGNSA. The length of the CDR3 is 15 residues. Trimming cost V 5 bases and J 2 bases, with 14 bases left between them.

This chain links TRBV4-1 with TRBJ2-1, with D possibly being TRBD1 (6 bases). Germline V CDR1 and CDR2: MGHRA, YSYEKL. V lost 5 bases, J lost 4 bases, and 15 bases lay in between. This CDR3 contains 15 residues. The CDR3 spells CASSVLPGQYNEQFF. In DNA, the CDR3 is TGCGCCAGCAGCGTACTTCCGGGACAATACAATGAGCAGTTCTTC.

The chain combines TRBV19 with TRBJ2-1, with a tentative D call TRBD2 (6 bases). V was shortened by 5 bases and J by 6 bases, with 20 bases between the two germline ends. This CDR3 comprises 16 residues. Looked up from germline, CDR1 is LNHDA and CDR2 is SQIVND (reference sequence). In DNA, the CDR3 is TGTGCCAGTAGTCCTCAGCGGGCGGCTTCCGCCAATGAGCAGTTCTTC. Amino acid sequence: CASSPQRAASANEQFF.

This clone was counted a single time. The chain recombines TRBV18 with TRBJ1-5; D call uncertain. V lost 3 bases and J lost 2, with 14 bases in between. The CDR3 extends over 16 amino acids. CDR1 is KGHSH and CDR2 is LQKENI in the germline V gene. The chain's CDR3 is CASSPTQSGGNQPQHF. DNA of the CDR3: TGTGCCAGCTCACCCACGCAGTCGGGTGGCAATCAGCCCCAGCATTTT. The variable domain in full, with the rest retrieved from reference TRBV18 and TRBJ1-5, is NAGVMQNPRHLVRRRGQEARLRCSPMKGHSHVYWYRQLPEEGLKFMVYLQKENIIDESGMPKERFSAEFPKEGPSILRIQQVVRGDSAAYFCASSPTQSGGNQPQHFGDGTRLSIL.

This clone appeared a few times. CDR3 in amino acids: CASSRLAGANTQYF. In nucleotides, the CDR3 is TGTGCCAGCAGTAGACTAGCGGGAGCCAATACGCAGTATTTT. V gene TRBV28 combines with J gene TRBJ2-3; 12 bases are shared with TRBD2. Germline CDR1 reads MDHEN; CDR2 reads SYDVKM. This CDR3 region has 14 residues. J was trimmed by 7 bases and V by 5 bases; bases with no gene match: 4.

This chain connects TRBV23-1 to TRBJ2-7, with a tentative D call TRBD2 (6 bases). TRBV23-1 is reported as an ORF; its role is uncertain. The V and J ends lost 2 bases and 2 bases respectively, with 19 bases between them. This CDR3 spans 17 amino acids. This CDR3 reads CASSQRLGSGSTYEQYF. CDR3 in DNA: TGCGCCAGCAGTCAAAGGCTGGGTAGCGGATCAACCTACGAGCAGTACTTC.

The chain carries TRBV7-2 and TRBJ2-7; D ambiguous. V lost 5 bases, J lost 2 bases, and 16 bases lay in between. The CDR3 runs to 15 residues. The germline V gene has CDR1 SGHTA and CDR2 FQGNSA. The CDR3 is CASSRNVLAPYEQYF. The CDR3 region has the DNA TGTGCCAGCAGCCGGAATGTCTTAGCCCCCTACGAGCAGTACTTC. Drawing the rest from reference TRBV7-2 and TRBJ2-7, the complete variable domain is GAGVSQSPSNKVTEKGKDVELRCDPISGHTALYWYRQSLGQGLEFLIYFQGNSAPDKSGLPSDRFSAERTGGSVSTLTIQRTQQEDSAVYLCASSRNVLAPYEQYFGPGTRLTVT.

This clone showed up just a few times. The V call is TRBV7-9, the J call TRBJ1-4; the D is unclear. The germline V gene encodes CDR1 SEHNR and CDR2 FQNEAQ (reference sequence). The length of the CDR3 is 13 residues. Between the trimmed V and J ends, which lost 4 bases and 9 bases, there was a span of 12 bases. The CDR3 loop reads CASSSMMGKKLFF. CDR3 DNA: TGTGCCAGCAGCTCGATGATGGGGAAAAAACTGTTTTTT. The full variable domain, with the rest looked up from reference TRBV7-9 and TRBJ1-4, is DTGVSQNPRHKITKRGQNVTFRCDPISEHNRLYWYRQTLGQGPEFLTYFQNEAQLEKSRLLSDRFSAERPKGSFSTLEIQRTEQGDSAMYLCASSSMMGKKLFFGSGTQLSVL.

The chain recombines TRBV9 with TRBJ1-3; tentative D call: TRBD1 (5 bases). The CDR3 has 14 residues. Germline lookup yields CDR1 SGDLS and CDR2 YYNGEE. V lost 4 bases and J 4 bases, leaving 12 bases between the germline ends. The CDR3 nucleotides are TGTGCCAGCAGCTCCCGGGACGCCGGAAACACCATATATTTT. Its translation is CASSSRDAGNTIYF.

The chain links TRBV19 to TRBJ2-1, with D possibly TRBD1 on 5 matching bases. The CDR3 totals 14 residues. CDR1 is LNHDA and CDR2 is SQIVND in the germline V gene (reference sequence). V was clipped by 7 bases and J by 2 bases, with 12 bases between them. The CDR3 region is CASNEGDPYNEQFF. The CDR3 DNA follows: TGTGCCAGTAATGAAGGGGATCCCTACAATGAGCAGTTCTTC.

The chain uses TRBV20-1 and TRBJ2-5; unclear D gene. From germline, CDR1 is DFQATT and CDR2 SNEGSKA (reference sequence). V was clipped by 5 bases and J by 3 bases, with 4 bases between them. There are 10 residues in the CDR3. As DNA, the CDR3 is TGCAGTGCTGGCAAAGAGACCCAGTACTTC. The encoded protein is CSAGKETQYF.

This chain joins TRBV2 and TRBJ1-2; D possibly corresponds to TRBD1 (5 bases). The CDR3 loop spans 14 amino acids. Trimming removed 9 bases at V and 8 bases at J, with 22 bases between. Per germline, CDR1 SNHLY and CDR2 FYNNEI. CDR3 coding DNA: TGTGCCAGTGCAGAACGGCCAGGGACTAGCGGCTACACCTTC. It yields the protein CASAERPGTSGYTF.

The chain carries TRBV19 and TRBJ2-1; no reliable D call. CDR1 LNHDA and CDR2 SQIVND come from the germline V gene (reference sequence). Deletions cut 0 bases from V and 1 base from J, with 7 bases between. This CDR3 contains 15 residues. The CDR3 here is CASSIEPGSYNEQFF. Here the CDR3 DNA reads TGTGCCAGTAGTATAGAACCCGGGTCCTACAATGAGCAGTTCTTC.

The V gene is TRBV19, the J gene TRBJ1-5, with D unresolved. CDR3 length: 14 amino acids. Germline loops: CDR1 LNHDA, CDR2 SQIVND (reference sequence). V was trimmed by 3 bases and J by 9 bases, leaving 15 bases between them. CDR3 nucleotides: TGTGCCAGTAGTATCTACCCCGTACCGATGCCCCAGCATTTT. Encoded protein: CASSIYPVPMPQHF.

The rearrangement uses TRBV5-1 and TRBJ1-4; a possible D gene is TRBD1 (5 bases). The V gene's germline CDR1 is SGHRS and CDR2 YFSETQ. V shed 4 bases and J shed 8 bases, with 18 bases lying between them. The CDR3 covers 15 residues. The CDR3 spells CASSESWDRGEKLFF. DNA for the CDR3: TGCGCCAGCAGCGAATCCTGGGACCGGGGGGAAAAACTGTTTTTT.

V gene TRBV20-1 combines with J gene TRBJ2-5; a possible D gene is TRBD1 (6 bases). There are 11 residues in the CDR3. Per germline, CDR1 DFQATT and CDR2 SNEGSKA (reference sequence). V lost 6 bases and J 9 bases, leaving 14 bases between the germline ends. The CDR3 coding sequence is TGCAGTGCGGCAACAGGGTATGCCCAGTACTTC. It translates to CSAATGYAQYF.

The J gene is TRBJ2-7, the V gene TRBV28; TRBD1 is a possible D gene (5 bases). The length of the CDR3 is 13 residues. Trimming took off 5 bases at V and 1 base at J, with 9 bases between the two ends. Germline lookup yields CDR1 MDHEN and CDR2 SYDVKM. CDR3 bases: TGTGCCAGCAGTCTGACAGATTCCTACGAGCAGTACTTC. Protein sequence: CASSLTDSYEQYF.

The rearrangement links TRBV19 to TRBJ1-4, with 10 bases aligning to TRBD1. The trim removed 4 bases at V and 8 bases at J, leaving 7 bases unmatched. The CDR3 runs 15 residues. Per the germline V gene, CDR1 is LNHDA and CDR2 is SQIVND (reference sequence). The CDR3 here is CASSTRDRGKEKLFF. CDR3 nucleotides: TGTGCCAGTAGTACTCGGGACAGGGGAAAGGAAAAACTGTTTTTT.

There are a few counts of this clone. The chain is built from TRBV7-3 and TRBJ2-5; tentatively, D is TRBD1 (6 bases). V shed 1 base and J shed 0 bases, with 21 bases lying between them. CDR1 is SGHTA and CDR2 is FQGTGA in the germline V gene. The CDR3 loop spans 19 amino acids. The DNA for the CDR3 is TGTGCCAGCAGCTTAAATCCACTTACATGGACAGCCAACCAAGAGACCCAGTACTTC. Translated, it gives CASSLNPLTWTANQETQYF. The full variable domain, rest sourced from reference TRBV7-3 and TRBJ2-5, is GAGVSQTPSNKVTEKGKYVELRCDPISGHTALYWYRQSLGQGPEFLIYFQGTGAADDSGLPNDRFFAVRPEGSVSTLKIQRTERGDSAVYLCASSLNPLTWTANQETQYFGPGTRLLVL.

V gene TRBV7-9 combines with J gene TRBJ2-7; 11 bases agree with TRBD2. The end of the DNA is better explained by TRBJ2-5, so the J call may be wrong. The CDR3 contains 17 residues. Germline-derived CDR1 and CDR2 are SEHNR and FQNEAQ (reference sequence). The CDR3 loop reads CASSLAGGLAVRGTQYF. The CDR3 coding sequence is TGTGCCAGCAGCTTAGCGGGGGGACTAGCGGTGCGTGGGACCCAGTACTTC.